This T cell receptor (beta chain) appears in the sequencing data of a study of T cells in placental villitis. Study summary: No significant pathology appeared in two preterm-delivered control placentae. Regarding the study as a whole: Placentae with villitis of unknown etiology showed clonal expansion, median clonality approximately 0.05 versus control approximately 0.006. CMV cases had CMV-specific clone frequency approximately 0.011 versus 0.001 in villitis of unknown etiology.

About this clone itself: No antigen is known for it.

Approximately nine control placentae without villitis were matched by gestational age. The immunoSEQ assay was v4. TCRdb keeps only in-frame clones here, not all; method: immunoSEQ multiplex PCR. The sample carries 700 to 800 clones, approximately 98% recorded once. The CDR3 is 14 amino acids. Germline V CDR1 and CDR2: LGHDT, YNNKEL (reference sequence). V lost 4 bases to trimming and J lost 4 bases, with 10 bases between them. Sequencing was performed on placental tissue containing maternal and fetal cells. The rearrangement uses TRBV3-1 (or the pseudogene TRBV3-2) and TRBJ2-2; D possibly corresponds to TRBD1 (5 bases). The clonotype comes from a human donor in good health; the placental T cells may come from both mother and fetus. In DNA, the CDR3 is TGTGCCAGCAGCCCACGGACACTCACCGGGGAGCTGTTTTTT. This gives the protein CASSPRTLTGELFF.